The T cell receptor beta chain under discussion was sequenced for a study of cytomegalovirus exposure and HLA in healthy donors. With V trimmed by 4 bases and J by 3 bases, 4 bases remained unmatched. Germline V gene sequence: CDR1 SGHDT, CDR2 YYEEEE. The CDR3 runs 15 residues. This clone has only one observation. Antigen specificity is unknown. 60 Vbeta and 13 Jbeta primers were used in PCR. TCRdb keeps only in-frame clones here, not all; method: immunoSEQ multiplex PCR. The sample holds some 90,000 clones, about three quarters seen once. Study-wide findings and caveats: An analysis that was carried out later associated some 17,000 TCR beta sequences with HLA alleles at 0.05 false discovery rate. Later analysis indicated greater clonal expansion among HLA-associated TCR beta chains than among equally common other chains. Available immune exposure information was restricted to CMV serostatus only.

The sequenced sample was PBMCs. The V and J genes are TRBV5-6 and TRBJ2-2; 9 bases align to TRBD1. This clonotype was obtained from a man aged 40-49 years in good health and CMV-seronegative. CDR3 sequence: CASSPGQGDTGELFF. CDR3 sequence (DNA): TGTGCCAGCAGCCCGGGACAGGGTGACACCGGGGAGCTGTTTTTT.